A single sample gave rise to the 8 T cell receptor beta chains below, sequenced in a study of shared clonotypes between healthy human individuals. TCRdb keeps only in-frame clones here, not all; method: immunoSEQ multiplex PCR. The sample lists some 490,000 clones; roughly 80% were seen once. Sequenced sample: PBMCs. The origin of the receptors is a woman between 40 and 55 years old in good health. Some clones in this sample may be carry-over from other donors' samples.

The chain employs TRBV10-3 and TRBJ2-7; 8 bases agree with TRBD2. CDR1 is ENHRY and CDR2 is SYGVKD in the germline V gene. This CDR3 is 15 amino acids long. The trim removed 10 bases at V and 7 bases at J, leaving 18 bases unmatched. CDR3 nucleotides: TGTGCCACCCGTACCCTAGCCGGGAGGGCCGGGGAGCAGTACTTC. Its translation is CATRTLAGRAGEQYF.

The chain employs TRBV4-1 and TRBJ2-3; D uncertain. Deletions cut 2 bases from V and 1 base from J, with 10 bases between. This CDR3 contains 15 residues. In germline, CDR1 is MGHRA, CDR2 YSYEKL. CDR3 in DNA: TGCGCCAGCAGCCAATTGGGATTGGGCACAGATACGCAGTATTTT. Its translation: CASSQLGLGTDTQYF.

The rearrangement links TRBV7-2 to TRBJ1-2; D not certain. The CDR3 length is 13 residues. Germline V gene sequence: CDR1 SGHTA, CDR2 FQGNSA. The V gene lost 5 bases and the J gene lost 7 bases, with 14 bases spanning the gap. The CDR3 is CASSTYRAGGYTF. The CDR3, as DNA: TGTGCCAGCAGCACCTACAGAGCTGGTGGCTACACCTTC.

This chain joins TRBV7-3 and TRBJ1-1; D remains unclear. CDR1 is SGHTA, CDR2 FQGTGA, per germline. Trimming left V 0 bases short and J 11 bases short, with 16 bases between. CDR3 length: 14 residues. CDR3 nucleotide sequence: TGTGCCAGCAGCTTAACGGGATCGGCCCTGGAGGCTTTCTTT. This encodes CASSLTGSALEAFF.

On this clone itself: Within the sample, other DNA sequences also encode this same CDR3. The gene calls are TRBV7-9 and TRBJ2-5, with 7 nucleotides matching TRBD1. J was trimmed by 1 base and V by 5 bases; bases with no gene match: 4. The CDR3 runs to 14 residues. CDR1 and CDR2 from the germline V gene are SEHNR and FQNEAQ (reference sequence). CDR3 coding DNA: TGTGCCAGCAGCCCCGGGGACAGCCAAGAGACCCAGTACTTC. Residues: CASSPGDSQETQYF.

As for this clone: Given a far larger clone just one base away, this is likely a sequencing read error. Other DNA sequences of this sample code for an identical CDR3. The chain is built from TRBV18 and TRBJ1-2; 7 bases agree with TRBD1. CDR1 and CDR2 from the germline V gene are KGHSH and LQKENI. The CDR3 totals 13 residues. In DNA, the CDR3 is TGTGCCAGCTCACCGGGACAGAGCTATGGATACACCTTC. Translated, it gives CASSPGQSYGYTF.

The CDR3 reads CASLESGSYEQYF. The CDR3 DNA follows: TGTGCCAGCCTCGAGAGCGGGAGCTACGAGCAGTACTTC. This chain uses TRBV6-1 with TRBJ2-7, with 8 bases that match TRBD2. The CDR3 is made up of 13 amino acids. Germline V CDR1 and CDR2: MNHNS, SASEGT. Trimming took 8 bases from V and 3 from J; bases not matched to a gene: 6.

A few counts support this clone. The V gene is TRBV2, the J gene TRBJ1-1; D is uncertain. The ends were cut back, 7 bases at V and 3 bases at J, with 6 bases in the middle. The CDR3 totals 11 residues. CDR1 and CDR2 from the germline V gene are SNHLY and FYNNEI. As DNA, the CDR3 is TGTGCCAGCAAAAGGGACACTGAAGCTTTCTTT. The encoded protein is CASKRDTEAFF.